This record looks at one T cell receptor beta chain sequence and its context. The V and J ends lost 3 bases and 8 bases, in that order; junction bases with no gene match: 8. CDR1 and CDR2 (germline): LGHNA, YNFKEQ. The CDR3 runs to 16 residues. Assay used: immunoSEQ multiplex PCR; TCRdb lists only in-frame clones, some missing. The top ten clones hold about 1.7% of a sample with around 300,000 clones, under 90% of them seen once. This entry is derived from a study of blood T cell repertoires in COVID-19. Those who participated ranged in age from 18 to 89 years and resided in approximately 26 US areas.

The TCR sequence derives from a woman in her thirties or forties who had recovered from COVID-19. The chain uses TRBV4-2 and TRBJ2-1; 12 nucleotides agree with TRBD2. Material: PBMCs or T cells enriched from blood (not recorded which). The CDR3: CASSQELAGGSDEQFF. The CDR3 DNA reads TGTGCCAGCAGCCAGGAACTAGCGGGAGGATCCGATGAGCAGTTCTTC.